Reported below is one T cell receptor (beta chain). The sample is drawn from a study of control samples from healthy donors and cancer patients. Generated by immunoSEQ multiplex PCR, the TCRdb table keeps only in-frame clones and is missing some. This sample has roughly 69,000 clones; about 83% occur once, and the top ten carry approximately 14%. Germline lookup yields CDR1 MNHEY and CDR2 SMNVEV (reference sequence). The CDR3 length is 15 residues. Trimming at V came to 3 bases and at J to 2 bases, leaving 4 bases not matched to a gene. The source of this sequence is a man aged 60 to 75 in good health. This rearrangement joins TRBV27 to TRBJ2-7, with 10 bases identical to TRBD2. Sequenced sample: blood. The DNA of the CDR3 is TGTGCCAGCAGTTTCCAGCGGGAGGGGCCCTACGAGCAGTACTTC. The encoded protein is CASSFQREGPYEQYF.